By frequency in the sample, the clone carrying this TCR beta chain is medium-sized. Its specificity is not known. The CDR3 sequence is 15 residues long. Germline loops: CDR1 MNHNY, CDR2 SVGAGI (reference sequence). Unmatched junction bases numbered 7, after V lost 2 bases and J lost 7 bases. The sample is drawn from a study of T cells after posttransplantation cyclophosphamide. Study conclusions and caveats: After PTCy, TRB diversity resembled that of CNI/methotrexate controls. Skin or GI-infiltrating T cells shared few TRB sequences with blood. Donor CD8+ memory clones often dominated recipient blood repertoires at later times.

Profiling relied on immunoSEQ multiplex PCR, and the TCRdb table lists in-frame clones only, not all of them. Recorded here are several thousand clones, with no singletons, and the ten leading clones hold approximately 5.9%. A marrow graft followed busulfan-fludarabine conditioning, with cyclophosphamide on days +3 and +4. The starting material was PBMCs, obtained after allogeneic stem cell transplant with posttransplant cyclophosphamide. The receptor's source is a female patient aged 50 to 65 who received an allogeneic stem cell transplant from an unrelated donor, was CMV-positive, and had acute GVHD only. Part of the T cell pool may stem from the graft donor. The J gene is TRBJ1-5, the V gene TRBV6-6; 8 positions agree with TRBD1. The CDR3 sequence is CASSYLTGEVQPQHF. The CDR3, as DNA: TGTGCCAGCAGTTACCTGACAGGGGAGGTACAGCCCCAGCATTTT.